This T cell receptor beta chain derives from a study of blood T cell repertoires in COVID-19. Study-wide context: The United States, Italy and Spain provided the acute and convalescent COVID-19 samples.

In the authors' methods: Reference gene primer amplification yielded estimated nucleated cell counts. Some clones are missing from TCRdb's copy, which holds only in-frame ones; the method was immunoSEQ multiplex PCR. That table supplies the V and J calls and clone size; D and trimming were determined from the DNA. Of 320,000 or so clones listed, approximately 89% are singletons. There are 17 residues in the CDR3. Looked up from germline, CDR1 is MDHEN and CDR2 is SYDVKM. Deletions cut 4 bases from V and 1 base from J, with 17 bases between. The receptor comes from a man under 40 who had recovered from COVID-19. Sequenced material: PBMCs or T cells enriched from blood (not recorded which). The V gene is TRBV28, the J gene TRBJ2-4; maybe TRBD2 (6 bases). CDR3 bases: TGTGCCAGCAGTTCCCCCTGGGGGGTTAGGGCCAAAAACATTCAGTACTTC. Amino acids: CASSSPWGVRAKNIQYF.